This T cell receptor beta chain was documented in a study of T cell responses to AZD1222 COVID-19 vaccine. This clone has just one count. TCRdb's table, derived via immunoSEQ multiplex PCR, lists solely in-frame clones and lacks some. Among around 80,000 clones, 70% to 90% were seen once, and the ten largest hold 8% to 13%. The germline V gene encodes CDR1 SGHRS and CDR2 YFSETQ. After removal of 0 bases from V and 10 bases from J, the junction contained 7 bases not matched to a gene. CDR3 length: 14 amino acids. The TCR comes from an adult who received the AZD1222 COVID-19 vaccine. The chain is built from TRBV5-1 and TRBJ2-1; TRBD1 matches 7 bases. Sequencing used peripheral blood, obtained 28 days after the second AZD1222 dose. Here the CDR3 reads CASSLDRGYGEQFF. The CDR3 bases are TGCGCCAGCAGCTTGGACAGGGGATACGGGGAGCAGTTCTTC.